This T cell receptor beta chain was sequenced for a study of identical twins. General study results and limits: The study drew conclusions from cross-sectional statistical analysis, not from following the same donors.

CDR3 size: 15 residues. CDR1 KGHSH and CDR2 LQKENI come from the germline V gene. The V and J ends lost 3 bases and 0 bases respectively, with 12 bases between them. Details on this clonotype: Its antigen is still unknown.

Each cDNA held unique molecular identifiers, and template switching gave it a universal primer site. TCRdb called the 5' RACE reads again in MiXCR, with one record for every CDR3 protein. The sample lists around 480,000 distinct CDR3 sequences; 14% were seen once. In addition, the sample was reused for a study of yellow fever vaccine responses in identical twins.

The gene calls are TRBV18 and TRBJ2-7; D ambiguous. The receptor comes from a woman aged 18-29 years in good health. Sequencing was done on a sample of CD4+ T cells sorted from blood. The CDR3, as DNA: TGTGCCAGCTCACCTTTGGGCGGCTTCTCCTACGAGCAGTACTTC. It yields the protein CASSPLGGFSYEQYF.